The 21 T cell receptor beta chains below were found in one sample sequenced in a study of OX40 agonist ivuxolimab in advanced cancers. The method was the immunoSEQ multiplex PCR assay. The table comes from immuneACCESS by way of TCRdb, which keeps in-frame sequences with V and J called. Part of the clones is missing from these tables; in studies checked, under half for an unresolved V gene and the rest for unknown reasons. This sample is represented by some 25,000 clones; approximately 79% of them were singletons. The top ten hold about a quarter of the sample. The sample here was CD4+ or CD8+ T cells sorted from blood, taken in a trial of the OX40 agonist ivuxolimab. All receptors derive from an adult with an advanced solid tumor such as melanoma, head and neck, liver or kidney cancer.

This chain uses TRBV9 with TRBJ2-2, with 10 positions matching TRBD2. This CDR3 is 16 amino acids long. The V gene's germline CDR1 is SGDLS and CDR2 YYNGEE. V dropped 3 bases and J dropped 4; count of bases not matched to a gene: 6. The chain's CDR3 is CASSDIAGGTTGELFF. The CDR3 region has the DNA TGTGCCAGCAGCGATATAGCGGGGGGCACCACCGGGGAGCTGTTTTTT.

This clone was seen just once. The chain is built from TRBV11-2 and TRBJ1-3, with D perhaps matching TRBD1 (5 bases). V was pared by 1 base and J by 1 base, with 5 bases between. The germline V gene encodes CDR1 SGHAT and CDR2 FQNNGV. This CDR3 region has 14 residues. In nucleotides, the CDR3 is TGTGCCAGCAGCTTAGCAGGGTCTGGAAACACCATATATTTT. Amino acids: CASSLAGSGNTIYF.

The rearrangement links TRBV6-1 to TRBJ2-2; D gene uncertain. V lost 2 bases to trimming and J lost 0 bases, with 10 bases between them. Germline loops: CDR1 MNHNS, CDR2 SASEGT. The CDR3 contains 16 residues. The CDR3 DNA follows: TGTGCCAGCAGTGAATGGGCAGAGGCGAACACCGGGGAGCTGTTTTTT. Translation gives CASSEWAEANTGELFF.

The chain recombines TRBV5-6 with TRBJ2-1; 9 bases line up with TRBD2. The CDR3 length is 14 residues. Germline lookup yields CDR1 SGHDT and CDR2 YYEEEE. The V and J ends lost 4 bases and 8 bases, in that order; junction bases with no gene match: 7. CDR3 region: CASSPGAGGHEQFF. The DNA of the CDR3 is TGTGCCAGCAGCCCTGGAGCGGGAGGACATGAGCAGTTCTTC. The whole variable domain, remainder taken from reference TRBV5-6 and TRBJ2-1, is DAGVTQSPTHLIKTRGQQVTLRCSPKSGHDTVSWYQQALGQGPQFIFQYYEEEERQRGNFPDRFSGHQFPNYSSELNVNALLLGDSALYLCASSPGAGGHEQFFGPGTRLTVL.

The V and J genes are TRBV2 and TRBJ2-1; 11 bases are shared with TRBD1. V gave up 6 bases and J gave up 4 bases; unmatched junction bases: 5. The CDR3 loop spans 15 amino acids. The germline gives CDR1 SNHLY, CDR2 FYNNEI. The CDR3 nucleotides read TGTGCCAGCAGGGTGGGACAGGGGGTTTACAATGAGCAGTTCTTC. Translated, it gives CASRVGQGVYNEQFF.

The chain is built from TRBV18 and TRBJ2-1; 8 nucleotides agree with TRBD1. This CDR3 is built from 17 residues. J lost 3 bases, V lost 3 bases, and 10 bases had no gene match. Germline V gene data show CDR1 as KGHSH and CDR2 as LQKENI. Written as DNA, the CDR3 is TGTGCCAGCTCACCGCTTTCTAGGACAGGGCGCTACAATGAGCAGTTCTTC. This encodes CASSPLSRTGRYNEQFF.

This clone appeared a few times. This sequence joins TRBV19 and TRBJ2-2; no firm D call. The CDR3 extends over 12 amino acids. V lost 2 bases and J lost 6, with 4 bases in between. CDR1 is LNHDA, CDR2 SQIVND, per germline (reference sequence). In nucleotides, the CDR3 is TGTGCCAGTAGTATAAGACCCGGGGAGCTGTTTTTT. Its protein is CASSIRPGELFF.

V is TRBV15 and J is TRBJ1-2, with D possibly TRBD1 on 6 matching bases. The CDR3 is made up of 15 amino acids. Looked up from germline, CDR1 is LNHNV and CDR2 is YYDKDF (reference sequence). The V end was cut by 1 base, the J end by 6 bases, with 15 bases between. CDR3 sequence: CATSRVPRGRDGYTF. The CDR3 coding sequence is TGTGCCACCAGCAGAGTCCCCAGGGGACGAGATGGCTACACCTTC.

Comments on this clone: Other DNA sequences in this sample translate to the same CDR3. The CDR3 nucleotides read TGCGCCAGCAGCCCAAGTCCCTGGGGAGAGACCCAGTACTTC. As protein: CASSPSPWGETQYF. The V call is TRBV4-3, the J call TRBJ2-5, with no clear D. Deletions cut 4 bases from V and 4 bases from J, with 13 bases between. CDR1 is LGHNA and CDR2 is YSLEER in the germline V gene. This CDR3 is 14 amino acids long.

In DNA form, the CDR3 reads TGTGCCTGGAGTGGGACAGGGCGCACAGATACGCAGTATTTT. The encoded protein is CAWSGTGRTDTQYF. V and J are TRBV30 and TRBJ2-3; 8 bases map to TRBD1. Germline CDR1 GTSNPN, CDR2 SVGIG (reference sequence). The V gene end was trimmed by 1 base and the J gene end by 1 base; junction bases not matched to a gene: 1. CDR3 length: 14 residues.

Here the CDR3 reads CASSFSPHFEQYF. The CDR3 DNA reads TGTGCCAGCAGCTTTTCCCCCCATTTCGAGCAGTACTTC. This rearrangement joins TRBV5-5 to TRBJ2-7; no definite D call. Trimming took off 2 bases at V and 6 bases at J, with 12 bases between the two ends. CDR1 and CDR2 from the germline V gene are SGHKS and YYEKEE (reference sequence). The CDR3 sequence is 13 residues long.

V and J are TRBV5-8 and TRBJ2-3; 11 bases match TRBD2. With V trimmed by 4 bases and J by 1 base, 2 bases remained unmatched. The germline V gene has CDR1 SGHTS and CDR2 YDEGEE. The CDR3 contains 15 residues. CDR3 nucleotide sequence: TGTGCCAGCAGCCGGGGACTAGCGGGCACAGATACGCAGTATTTT. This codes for CASSRGLAGTDTQYF. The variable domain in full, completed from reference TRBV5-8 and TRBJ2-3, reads EAGVTQSPTHLIKTRGQQATLRCSPISGHTSVYWYQQALGLGLQFLLWYDEGEERNRGNFPPRFSGRQFPNYSSELNVNALELEDSALYLCASSRGLAGTDTQYFGPGTRLTVL.

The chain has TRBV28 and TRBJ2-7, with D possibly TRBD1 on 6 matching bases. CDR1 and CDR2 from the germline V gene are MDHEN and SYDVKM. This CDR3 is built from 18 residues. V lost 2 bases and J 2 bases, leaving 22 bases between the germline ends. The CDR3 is CASSLLARGVPYTYEQYF. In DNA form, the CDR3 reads TGTGCCAGCAGTTTACTCGCCAGGGGCGTCCCTTATACCTACGAGCAGTACTTC.

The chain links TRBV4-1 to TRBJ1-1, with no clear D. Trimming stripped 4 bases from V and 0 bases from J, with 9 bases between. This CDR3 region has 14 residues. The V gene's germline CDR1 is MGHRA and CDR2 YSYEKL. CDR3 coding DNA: TGCGCCAGCAGCCGAGACGGATTGAACACTGAAGCTTTCTTT. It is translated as CASSRDGLNTEAFF.

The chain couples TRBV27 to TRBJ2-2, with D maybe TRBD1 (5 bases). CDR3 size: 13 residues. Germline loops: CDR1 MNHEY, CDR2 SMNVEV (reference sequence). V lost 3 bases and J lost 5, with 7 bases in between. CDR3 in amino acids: CASSFAGTGELFF. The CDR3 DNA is TGTGCCAGCAGTTTCGCAGGGACCGGGGAGCTGTTTTTT.

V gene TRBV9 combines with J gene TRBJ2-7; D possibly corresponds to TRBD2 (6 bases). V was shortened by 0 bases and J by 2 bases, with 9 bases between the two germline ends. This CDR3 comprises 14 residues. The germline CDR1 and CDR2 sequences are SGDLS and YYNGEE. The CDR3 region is CASSVGGATYEQYF. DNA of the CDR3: TGTGCCAGCAGCGTAGGCGGGGCCACCTACGAGCAGTACTTC.

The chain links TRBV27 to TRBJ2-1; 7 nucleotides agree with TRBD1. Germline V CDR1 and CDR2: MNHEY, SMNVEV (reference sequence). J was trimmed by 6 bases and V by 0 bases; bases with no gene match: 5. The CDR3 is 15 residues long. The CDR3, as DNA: TGTGCCAGCAGTTTATCCGTTTCAGGGGGCAATGAGCAGTTCTTC. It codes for CASSLSVSGGNEQFF.

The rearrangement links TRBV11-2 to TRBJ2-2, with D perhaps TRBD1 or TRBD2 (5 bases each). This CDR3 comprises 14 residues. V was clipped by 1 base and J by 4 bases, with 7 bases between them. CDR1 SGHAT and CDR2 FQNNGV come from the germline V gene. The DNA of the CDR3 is TGTGCCAGCAGCTTAGGGGGGTCCACCGGGGAGCTGTTTTTT. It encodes CASSLGGSTGELFF.

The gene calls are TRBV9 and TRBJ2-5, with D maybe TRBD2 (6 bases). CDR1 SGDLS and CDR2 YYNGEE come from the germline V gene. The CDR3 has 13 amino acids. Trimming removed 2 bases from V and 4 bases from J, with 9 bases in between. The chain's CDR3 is CASSVGGGETQYF. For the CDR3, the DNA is TGTGCCAGCAGCGTGGGGGGAGGAGAGACCCAGTACTTC.

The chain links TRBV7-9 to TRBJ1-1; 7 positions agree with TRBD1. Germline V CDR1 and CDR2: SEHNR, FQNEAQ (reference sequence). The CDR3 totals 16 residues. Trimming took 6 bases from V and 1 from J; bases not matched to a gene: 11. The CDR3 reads CASRFPPGQKNTEAFF. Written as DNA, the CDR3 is TGTGCCAGCAGATTCCCCCCGGGACAGAAGAACACTGAAGCTTTCTTT.

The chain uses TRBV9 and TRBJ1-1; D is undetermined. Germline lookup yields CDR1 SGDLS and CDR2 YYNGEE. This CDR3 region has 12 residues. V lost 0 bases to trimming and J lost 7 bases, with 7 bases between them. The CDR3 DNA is TGTGCCAGCAGCGTAGCTGAGAATGAAGCTTTCTTT. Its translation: CASSVAENEAFF.